The 11 T cell receptor beta chains below all came from one sample that was sequenced in a study of patients and donors after allogeneic stem cell transplantation. TCRdb reprocessed the RT-PCR reads with MiXCR, giving one entry per CDR3 protein. The sample holds around 30,000 distinct CDR3 sequences, 37% seen once. Sequencing was carried out using blood, either unsorted or a sorted T cell fraction (not recorded which). These receptor sequences come from a human donor who was either an allogeneic HSCT recipient or a stem cell or donor lymphocyte infusion donor (not recorded which). It is not recorded whose cells these are; they may come from a transplant donor.

In this sample, this clonotype turned up a few times. V and J are TRBV5-1 and TRBJ1-1; TRBD1 is a possible D gene (6 bases). Germline CDR1 reads SGHRS; CDR2 reads YFSETQ. V was shortened by 3 bases and J by 6 bases, with 15 bases between the two germline ends. This CDR3 contains 14 residues. The CDR3 region is CASSWGGQSSEAFF. CDR3 coding DNA: TGCGCCAGCAGCTGGGGCGGACAGAGCTCTGAAGCTTTCTTT. Filled out from reference TRBV5-1 and TRBJ1-1, the complete variable domain reads KAGVTQTPRYLIKTRGQQVTLSCSPISGHRSVSWYQQTPGQGLQFLFEYFSETQRNKGNFPGRFSGRQFSNSRSEMNVSTLELGDSALYLCASSWGGQSSEAFFGQGTRLTVV.

This clonotype came up a few times. This sequence joins TRBV12-3 or TRBV12-4 and TRBJ1-6; TRBD1 is a possible D gene (6 bases). The V end was cut by 6 bases, the J end by 8 bases, with 11 bases between. This CDR3 is 13 amino acids long. The CDR3 DNA sequence: TGTGCCAGCAGCCTCCGACAGGATTCACCCCTCCACTTT. This sequence encodes CASSLRQDSPLHF.

The rearrangement links TRBV11-2 to TRBJ2-2; D gene unclear. The CDR3 is 17 amino acids. CDR1 is SGHAT, CDR2 FQNNGV, per germline. V was trimmed by 4 bases and J by 4 bases, leaving 19 bases between them. The CDR3 DNA reads TGTGCCAGCAGCTCCTGGCGGCTCCTGACGAGCACCGGGGAGCTGTTTTTT. Encoded protein: CASSSWRLLTSTGELFF.

The gene calls are TRBV19 and TRBJ2-1; 8 nucleotides match TRBD2. Germline loops: CDR1 LNHDA, CDR2 SQIVND (reference sequence). J was trimmed by 0 bases and V by 5 bases; bases with no gene match: 6. The CDR3 length is 16 residues. The CDR3 protein is CASSPQAGVSYNEQFF. For the CDR3, the DNA is TGTGCCAGTAGTCCTCAAGCGGGGGTCTCCTACAATGAGCAGTTCTTC.

This clonotype has a single count. This chain joins TRBV5-5 and TRBJ2-5; D possibly uses TRBD1 or TRBD2 (6 bases each). Trimming cost V 5 bases and J 5 bases, with 16 bases left between them. The CDR3 loop spans 14 amino acids. CDR1 is SGHKS, CDR2 YYEKEE, per germline (reference sequence). The CDR3 coding sequence is TGTGCCAGCAGTACCCTCGGGGGCATGGAGACCCAGTACTTC. Translation: CASSTLGGMETQYF. The whole variable domain, remainder taken from reference TRBV5-5 and TRBJ2-5, is DAGVTQSPTHLIKTRGQQVTLRCSPISGHKSVSWYQQVLGQGPQFIFQYYEKEERGRGNFPDRFSARQFPNYSSELNVNALLLGDSALYLCASSTLGGMETQYFGPGTRLLVL.

This clonotype came up a few times. J is TRBJ1-2 and V is TRBV6-5, with D unclear. Germline V lookup: CDR1 MNHEY, CDR2 SVGAGI. V was pared by 0 bases and J by 7 bases, with 12 bases between. The CDR3 runs 14 residues. The CDR3 is CASSYSGPQAGYTF. As DNA, the CDR3 is TGTGCCAGCAGTTACTCAGGTCCCCAGGCTGGCTACACCTTC.

The chain combines TRBV12-3 or TRBV12-4 with TRBJ1-5; a possible D gene is TRBD1 (5 bases). V was clipped by 8 bases and J by 7 bases, with 21 bases between them. This CDR3 contains 15 residues. As DNA, the CDR3 is TGTGCCAGCGGCGGGCGGACGGACCCAGGGCAGCCCCAGCATTTT. This encodes CASGGRTDPGQPQHF.

This chain links TRBV6-5 with TRBJ1-2; 8 bases are shared with TRBD1. The germline CDR1 and CDR2 sequences are MNHEY and SVGAGI. V lost 2 bases, J lost 7 bases, and 9 bases stayed unmatched. CDR3 length: 15 residues. In DNA form, the CDR3 reads TGTGCCAGCAGTTACGCCCCAGGGGGCTCAGGTGGCTACACCTTC. Its protein is CASSYAPGGSGGYTF.

The V and J genes are TRBV9 and TRBJ2-5, with TRBD2 as a possible D gene (6 bases). V was clipped by 4 bases and J by 3 bases, with 16 bases between them. The CDR3 extends over 15 amino acids. Germline assignment: CDR1 SGDLS and CDR2 YYNGEE. Written as DNA, the CDR3 is TGTGCCAGCAGCCCCGGGGACTTATGGGAAGAGACCCAGTACTTC. This encodes CASSPGDLWEETQYF.

V gene TRBV4-1 combines with J gene TRBJ1-2; unclear D gene. The CDR3 consists of 14 residues. V gave up 0 bases and J gave up 8 bases, with 13 bases separating them. Per germline, CDR1 MGHRA and CDR2 YSYEKL. The CDR3 here is CASSQDEGVGGYTF. The CDR3 nucleotides read TGCGCCAGCAGCCAAGATGAAGGAGTAGGGGGCTACACCTTC.

The chain carries TRBV9 and TRBJ1-4; maybe TRBD1 (6 bases). The V gene's germline CDR1 is SGDLS and CDR2 YYNGEE. This CDR3 is built from 15 residues. The V end lost 3 bases, the J end lost 4 bases, and 13 bases lay between the germline ends. The CDR3 DNA reads as TGTGCCAGCAGCGCCGAAGGGGGGGGTAATGAAAAACTGTTTTTT. Its translation: CASSAEGGGNEKLFF.